This T cell receptor beta chain emerged from a study of blood T cell repertoires in COVID-19. The overall study: The study drew acute and convalescent COVID-19 samples from the United States, Italy and Spain. In each case, the material was cDNA or gDNA derived from T cells, B-cell-depleted T cells, or PBMCs.

The CDR3 totals 11 residues. V was clipped by 10 bases and J by 6 bases, with 12 bases between them. Germline V gene lookup returns CDR1 KGHDR and CDR2 SFDVKD. Produced via immunoSEQ multiplex PCR; TCRdb's table is partial and in-frame only. The sample has hundreds of thousands of clones, approximately 86% seen once. Recovery among Cohort 3 donors was established by two negative PCRs, clearance, or symptom resolution. The sample comprised PBMCs or T cells enriched from blood (not recorded which). This TCR was recovered from an older woman who had recovered from COVID-19. The chain joins TRBV24-1 to TRBJ2-7; the D gene is possibly TRBD2 (6 bases). CDR3 residues: CATQGGPEQYV. CDR3 nucleotide sequence: TGTGCCACGCAGGGAGGTCCCGAGCAGTACGTC.